The following is a T cell receptor (beta chain) sequence with its context. The data are from a study of shared T cell receptors in the human thymus. Germline loops: CDR1 SGHRS, CDR2 YFSETQ. The CDR3 runs to 16 residues. The V gene lost 2 bases and the J gene lost 7 bases, with 22 bases spanning the gap. Measured with immunoSEQ multiplex PCR; TCRdb has only the in-frame clones, and not every one. The table lists roughly 500,000 clones, more than 75% of them singletons, with about 0.012% in the top ten. This sample was also put to use in a study of human thymus T cells.

The receptor comes from a boy less than two years old with a congenital heart defect. J is TRBJ2-7 and V is TRBV5-1, with D possibly TRBD2 on 5 matching bases. The sequencing input was thymocytes. The CDR3 sequence: CASSFWAVSANDEQYF. The CDR3 region has the DNA TGCGCCAGCAGCTTCTGGGCCGTTAGCGCAAATGATGAGCAGTACTTC. The entire variable domain, with the rest obtained from reference TRBV5-1 and TRBJ2-7, is as follows: KAGVTQTPRYLIKTRGQQVTLSCSPISGHRSVSWYQQTPGQGLQFLFEYFSETQRNKGNFPGRFSGRQFSNSRSEMNVSTLELGDSALYLCASSFWAVSANDEQYFGPGTRLTVT.